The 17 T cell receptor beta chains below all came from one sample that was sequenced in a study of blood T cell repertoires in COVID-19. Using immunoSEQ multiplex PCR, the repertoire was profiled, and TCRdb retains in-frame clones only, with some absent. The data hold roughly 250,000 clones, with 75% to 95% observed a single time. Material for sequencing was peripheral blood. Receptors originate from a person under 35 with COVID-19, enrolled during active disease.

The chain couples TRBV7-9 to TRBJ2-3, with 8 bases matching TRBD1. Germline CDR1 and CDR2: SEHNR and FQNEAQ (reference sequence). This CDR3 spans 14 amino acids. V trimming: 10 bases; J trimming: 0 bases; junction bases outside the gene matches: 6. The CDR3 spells CATTGTGSTDTQYF. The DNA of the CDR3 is TGTGCCACAACCGGGACAGGAAGCACAGATACGCAGTATTTT.

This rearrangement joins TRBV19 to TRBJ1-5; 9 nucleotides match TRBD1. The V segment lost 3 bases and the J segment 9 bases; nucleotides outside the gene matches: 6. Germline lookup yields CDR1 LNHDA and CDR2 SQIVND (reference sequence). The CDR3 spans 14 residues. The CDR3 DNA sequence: TGTGCCAGTAGTATTGGGGACAGGGTCACGCCCCAGCATTTT. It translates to CASSIGDRVTPQHF.

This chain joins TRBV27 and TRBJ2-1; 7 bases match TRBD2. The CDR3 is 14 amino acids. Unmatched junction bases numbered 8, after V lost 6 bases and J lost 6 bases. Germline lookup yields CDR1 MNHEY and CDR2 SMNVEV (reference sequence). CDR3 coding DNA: TGTGCCAGCAGAGTCGGGACTACCTTCAATGAGCAGTTCTTC. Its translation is CASRVGTTFNEQFF.

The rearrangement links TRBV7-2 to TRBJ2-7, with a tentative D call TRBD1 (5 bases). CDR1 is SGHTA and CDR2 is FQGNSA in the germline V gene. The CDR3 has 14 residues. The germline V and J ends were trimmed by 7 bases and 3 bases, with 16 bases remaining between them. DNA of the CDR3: TGTGCCAGCACAAACCAGGGTTCTGACTACGAGCAGTACTTC. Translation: CASTNQGSDYEQYF.

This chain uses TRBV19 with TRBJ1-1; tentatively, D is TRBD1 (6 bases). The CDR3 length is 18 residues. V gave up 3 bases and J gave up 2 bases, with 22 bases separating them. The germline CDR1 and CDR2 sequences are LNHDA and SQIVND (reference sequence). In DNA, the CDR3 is TGTGCCAGTAGTATGGGCGCCAGGGGCATCCAGGGCAACACTGAAGCTTTCTTT. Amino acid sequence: CASSMGARGIQGNTEAFF.

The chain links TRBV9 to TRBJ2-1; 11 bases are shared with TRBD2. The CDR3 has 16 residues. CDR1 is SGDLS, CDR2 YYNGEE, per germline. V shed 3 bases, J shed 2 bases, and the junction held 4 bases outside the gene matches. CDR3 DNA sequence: TGTGCCAGCAGCGGGCATAGCGGGGGGGCCTACAATGAGCAGTTCTTC. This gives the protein CASSGHSGGAYNEQFF.

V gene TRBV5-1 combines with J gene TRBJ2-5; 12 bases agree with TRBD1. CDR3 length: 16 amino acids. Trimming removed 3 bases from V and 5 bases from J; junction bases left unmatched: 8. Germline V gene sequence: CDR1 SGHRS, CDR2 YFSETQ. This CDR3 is CASSYGTGGLGETQYF. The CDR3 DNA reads TGCGCCAGCAGCTACGGGACAGGGGGCCTGGGGGAGACCCAGTACTTC.

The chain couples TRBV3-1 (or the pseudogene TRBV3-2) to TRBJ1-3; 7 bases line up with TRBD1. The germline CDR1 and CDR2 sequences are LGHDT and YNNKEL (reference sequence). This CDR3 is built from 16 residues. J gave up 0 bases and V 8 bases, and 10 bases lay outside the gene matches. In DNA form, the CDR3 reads TGTGCCAGCTCGAAGACAGGGTCTTACTCTGGAAACACCATATATTTT. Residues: CASSKTGSYSGNTIYF.

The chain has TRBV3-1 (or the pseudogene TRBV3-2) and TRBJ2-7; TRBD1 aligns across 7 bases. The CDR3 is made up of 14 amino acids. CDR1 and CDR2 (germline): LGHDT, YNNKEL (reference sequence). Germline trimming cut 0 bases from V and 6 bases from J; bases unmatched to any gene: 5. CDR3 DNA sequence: TGTGCCAGCAGCCAAGACCTTGACAGGGTCGAGCAGTACTTC. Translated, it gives CASSQDLDRVEQYF.

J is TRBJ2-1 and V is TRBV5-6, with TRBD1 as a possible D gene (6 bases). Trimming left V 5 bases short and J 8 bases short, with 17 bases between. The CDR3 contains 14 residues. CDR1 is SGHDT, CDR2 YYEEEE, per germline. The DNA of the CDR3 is TGTGCCAGCAGGGCCGGAACAGGGATTCATGAGCAGTTCTTC. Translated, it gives CASRAGTGIHEQFF.

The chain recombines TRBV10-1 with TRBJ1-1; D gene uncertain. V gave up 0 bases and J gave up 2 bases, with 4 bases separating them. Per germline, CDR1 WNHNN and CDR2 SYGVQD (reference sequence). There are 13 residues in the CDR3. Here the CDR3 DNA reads TGCGCCAGCAGTGAGTCAATAAACACTGAAGCTTTCTTT. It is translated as CASSESINTEAFF.

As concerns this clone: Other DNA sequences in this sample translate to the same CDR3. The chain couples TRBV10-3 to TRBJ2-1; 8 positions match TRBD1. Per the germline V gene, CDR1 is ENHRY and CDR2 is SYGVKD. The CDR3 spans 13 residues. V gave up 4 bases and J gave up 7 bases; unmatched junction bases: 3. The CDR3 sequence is CAISGQGRNEQFF. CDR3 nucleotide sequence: TGTGCCATCAGTGGACAGGGGAGGAATGAGCAGTTCTTC.

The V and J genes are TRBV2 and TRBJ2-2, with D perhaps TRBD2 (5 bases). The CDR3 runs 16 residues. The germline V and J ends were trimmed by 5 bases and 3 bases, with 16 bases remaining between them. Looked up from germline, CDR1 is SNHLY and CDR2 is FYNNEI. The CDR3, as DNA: TGTGCCAGCAGTATGGGATTTTTCGGGGACACCGGGGAGCTGTTTTTT. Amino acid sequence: CASSMGFFGDTGELFF.

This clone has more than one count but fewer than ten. The CDR3 bases are TGTGCCAGCAGCGTAGAGGCCCCATGGGAGTACACCTTC. Residues: CASSVEAPWEYTF. This chain connects TRBV9 to TRBJ1-2; D not certain. The CDR3 runs 13 residues. Per germline, CDR1 SGDLS and CDR2 YYNGEE. V was shortened by 0 bases and J by 11 bases, with 14 bases between the two germline ends.

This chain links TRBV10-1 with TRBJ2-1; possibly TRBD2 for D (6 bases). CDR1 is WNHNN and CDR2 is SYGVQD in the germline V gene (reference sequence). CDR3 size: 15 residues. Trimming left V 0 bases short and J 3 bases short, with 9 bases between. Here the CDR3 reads CASSESRGDYNEQFF. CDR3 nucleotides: TGCGCCAGCAGTGAGTCGCGGGGAGACTACAATGAGCAGTTCTTC.

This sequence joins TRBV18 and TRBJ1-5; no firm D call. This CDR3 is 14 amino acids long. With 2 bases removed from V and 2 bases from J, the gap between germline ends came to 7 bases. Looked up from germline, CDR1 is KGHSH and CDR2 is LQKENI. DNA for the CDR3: TGTGCCAGCTCACCAGGCGCGGGCAATCAGCCCCAGCATTTT. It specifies CASSPGAGNQPQHF.

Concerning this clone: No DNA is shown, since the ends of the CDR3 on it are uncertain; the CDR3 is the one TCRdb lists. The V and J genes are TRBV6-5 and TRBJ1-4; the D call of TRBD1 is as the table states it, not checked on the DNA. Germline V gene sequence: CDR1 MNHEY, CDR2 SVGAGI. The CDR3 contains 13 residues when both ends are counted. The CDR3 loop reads CASRRVGSGTALF.